This T cell receptor beta chain was recorded in a study of cytomegalovirus exposure and HLA in healthy donors. Study-level results: Analyses of presence and absence presupposed an approximately uniform sequencing depth across donors.

As regards this clone: Its antigen is currently unknown.

Vbeta (60) and Jbeta (13) primers were used in the PCR. Repertoires were generated with immunoSEQ multiplex PCR, while TCRdb's copy carries only in-frame clones and drops some. This table has about 170,000 clones, approximately 78% appearing once. The sample consisted of PBMCs. The clonotype comes from a male donor in good health and CMV-seronegative.

The CDR3 protein is CASSETGVGAEQYF. The CDR3 coding sequence is TGTGCCAGCAGCGAGACAGGCGTCGGAGCGGAGCAGTACTTC. The chain carries TRBV11-3 and TRBJ2-7; possibly TRBD1 for D (6 bases). CDR1 and CDR2 (germline): SGHNT, YENEEA. The CDR3 consists of 14 residues. The V gene lost 5 bases and the J gene lost 7 bases, with 18 bases spanning the gap.